These T cell receptor beta chains were read from a single sample in a study of cytomegalovirus exposure and HLA in healthy donors. The method was immunoSEQ multiplex PCR; TCRdb's version includes in-frame clones alone and lacks a portion of them. The sample includes 150,000 to 200,000 clones, around 81% of them seen just once. The sample was PBMCs. Receptors were obtained from a man aged 18 to 30 in good health and CMV-seronegative. CDR3s include the opening cysteine and the closing phenylalanine or tryptophan. Fields, in order: CDR3 protein, CDR3 DNA, V gene, D gene, J gene, clone size. The D gene is left open where the match is weak. Where a row states a size, it is once, few, many or the class of an expanded clone; other rows omit it.

CASTGNTDTQYF | TGTGCCAGCACAGGAAACACAGATACGCAGTATTTT | TRBV6-5 | . | TRBJ2-3 | .
CASSPPGHPYEQYF | TGTGCCAGCAGCCCCCCGGGACACCCCTACGAGCAGTACTTC | TRBV14 | . | TRBJ2-7 | .
CASNRAGGADTQYF | TGTGCCAGCAACCGGGCGGGTGGAGCAGATACGCAGTATTTT | TRBV25-1 | . | TRBJ2-3 | .
CASSPRDSPEYEQYF | TGCGCCAGCAGCCCCCGGGACAGTCCTGAGTACGAGCAGTACTTC | TRBV4-1 | TRBD1 | TRBJ2-7 | .
CASSIDRGLNAFF | TGTGCCAGTAGTATAGACAGGGGGCTTAACGCTTTCTTT | TRBV19 | TRBD1 | TRBJ1-1 | .
CASSYEYEQYF | TGTGCCAGCAGTTACGAGTACGAGCAGTACTTC | TRBV6-5 | . | TRBJ2-7 | few
CASSIFSGISGNTIYF | TGTGCCAGTAGTATTTTCTCAGGGATCTCTGGAAACACCATATATTTT | TRBV19 | . | TRBJ1-3 | many
CASRYQREIANEQFF | TGTGCCAGCAGGTATCAGCGGGAGATCGCGAATGAGCAGTTCTTC | TRBV5-6 | TRBD2 | TRBJ2-1 | .
CASSQDTGWREQYF | TGCGCCAGCAGCCAAGATACGGGCTGGAGGGAGCAGTACTTC | TRBV4-3 | . | TRBJ2-7 | .
CASSESSGYTF | TGTGCCAGCAGTGAATCGAGTGGCTACACCTTC | TRBV25-1 | . | TRBJ1-2 | .
CASSLASSQVNTEAFF | TGTGCCAGCAGCTTAGCATCGTCACAGGTTAACACTGAAGCTTTCTTT | TRBV7-2 | . | TRBJ1-1 | .
CASSTGPSEQYF | TGTGCCAGCAGCACAGGACCCTCCGAGCAGTACTTC | TRBV5-4 | . | TRBJ2-7 | .
CASSRPNGKLFF | TGTGCCAGCAGCCGTCCTAACGGAAAACTGTTTTTT | TRBV7-8 | . | TRBJ1-4 | .
CATKTSGWDEQFF | TGTGCCACCAAGACTAGCGGGTGGGATGAGCAGTTCTTC | TRBV27 | TRBD2 | TRBJ2-1 | .
CASSESGGLNTEAFF | TGCGCCAGCAGTGAGTCCGGAGGGTTGAACACTGAAGCTTTCTTT | TRBV10-1 | . | TRBJ1-1 | .
CAISEGAQAYNEQFF | TGTGCCATCAGTGAGGGGGCACAAGCCTACAATGAGCAGTTCTTC | TRBV10-3 | . | TRBJ2-1 | .
CASSIGRGGLNTEAFF | TGTGCCAGTAGTATAGGGAGAGGAGGGTTGAACACTGAAGCTTTCTTT | TRBV19 | . | TRBJ1-1 | .
CASSLEGTSLGEQYF | TGCGCCAGCAGCTTGGAGGGGACTAGCTTGGGGGAGCAGTACTTC | TRBV5-1 | TRBD2 | TRBJ2-7 | once
CASSLEWDRAGQYF | TGCGCCAGCAGCTTGGAGTGGGACAGGGCCGGGCAGTACTTC | TRBV5-1 | TRBD1 | TRBJ2-5 | .
CASSLGGGGSYEQYF | TGTGCCAGCAGCCTCGGGGGCGGGGGGTCCTACGAGCAGTACTTC | TRBV28 | TRBD2 | TRBJ2-7 | .
CASSPRMGRGEYGYTF | TGTGCCAGCAGTCCACGGATGGGCAGGGGCGAATATGGCTACACCTTC | TRBV27 | . | TRBJ1-2 | .
CASSLLGTGRAYEQYF | TGTGCCAGCAGTTTACTCGGGACAGGTAGGGCCTACGAGCAGTACTTC | TRBV27 | TRBD1 | TRBJ2-7 | .
CASSRTLAGGLTYEQYF | TGTGCCAGCAGCCGAACACTAGCGGGGGGACTGACCTACGAGCAGTACTTC | TRBV27 | TRBD2 | TRBJ2-7 | once
CASGGGKDTQYF | TGCGCCAGCGGAGGAGGGAAGGATACGCAGTATTTT | TRBV4-3 | . | TRBJ2-3 | .
CASSQSTGLTGELFF | TGCGCCAGCAGCCAATCGACAGGGCTCACCGGGGAGCTGTTTTTT | TRBV4-3 | TRBD1 | TRBJ2-2 | .
CASSLGDFSSTDTQYF | TGTGCCAGCAGCTTAGGGGACTTTTCTAGCACAGATACGCAGTATTTT | TRBV7-8 | . | TRBJ2-3 | .
CASNTGSGANVLTF | TGCGCCAGTAACACAGGGTCTGGGGCCAACGTCCTGACTTTC | TRBV5-1 | . | TRBJ2-6 | .
CASSSPERAGELFF | TGTGCCAGCAGCTCCCCAGAGCGCGCCGGGGAGCTGTTTTTT | TRBV11-2 | . | TRBJ2-2 | .
CASSETSGGVRGETQYF | TGTGCCAGTAGTGAGACTAGCGGGGGCGTACGAGGAGAGACCCAGTACTTC | TRBV19 | TRBD2 | TRBJ2-5 | once
CASSQGLRVATNEKLFF | TGCGCCAGCAGCCAAGGTCTGAGGGTGGCAACTAATGAAAAACTGTTTTTT | TRBV4-3 | . | TRBJ1-4 | .
CASSLRQNTYEQYF | TGTGCCAGCAGTTTAAGACAGAATACCTACGAGCAGTACTTC | TRBV27 | . | TRBJ2-7 | .
CASSLSGAQFF | TGTGCCAGCAGTTTGAGCGGGGCCCAGTTCTTC | TRBV28 | TRBD2 | TRBJ2-1 | .
CASSRLTGLNTEAFF | TGTGCCAGCAGTCGGTTGACAGGGCTGAACACTGAAGCTTTCTTT | TRBV7-9 | TRBD1 | TRBJ1-1 | few
CASRLGGGINEQFF | TGTGCCAGCAGATTGGGGGGTGGGATCAATGAGCAGTTCTTC | TRBV13 | . | TRBJ2-1 | .
CASSLDKRAFNTEAFF | TGTGCCAGCAGCTTAGATAAGCGGGCCTTTAACACTGAAGCTTTCTTT | TRBV11-2 | . | TRBJ1-1 | .
CASNKPGTNYGYTF | TGTGCCAGTAATAAACCCGGGACAAATTATGGCTACACCTTC | TRBV19 | . | TRBJ1-2 | .
CASRVGLTGEIAKNIQYF | TGTGCCAGCAGGGTGGGCCTGACAGGAGAGATAGCCAAAAACATTCAGTACTTC | TRBV2 | . | TRBJ2-4 | .
CAISVAAERDRGHNEQFF | TGTGCCATCAGTGTTGCCGCAGAGAGGGACAGGGGTCACAATGAGCAGTTCTTC | TRBV10-3 | TRBD1 | TRBJ2-1 | .
CASSYPVKPDTQYF | TGTGCCAGCAGTTACCCCGTCAAGCCAGATACGCAGTATTTT | TRBV28 | . | TRBJ2-3 | .
CASSTRDRGNPYEQYF | TGTGCCAGCAGCACCCGGGACAGGGGGAATCCCTACGAGCAGTACTTC | TRBV5-4 | TRBD1 | TRBJ2-7 | .
CASSQGQGGELFF | TGTGCCAGCAGTCAAGGTCAGGGCGGGGAGCTGTTTTTT | TRBV2 | . | TRBJ2-2 | .
CASRGTVHGYTF | TGTGCCAGCAGGGGGACAGTACATGGCTACACCTTC | TRBV7-2 | TRBD1 | TRBJ1-2 | .
CASRPGQGVEETQYF | TGTGCCAGCAGGCCGGGACAGGGGGTGGAAGAGACCCAGTACTTC | TRBV28 | TRBD1 | TRBJ2-5 | .
CAWIGGRVTGELFF | TGTGCCTGGATCGGCGGGAGAGTCACCGGGGAGCTGTTTTTT | TRBV30 | TRBD2 | TRBJ2-2 | .
CASSVGTANTEAFF | TGTGCCAGCAGCGTTGGGACAGCGAACACTGAAGCTTTCTTT | TRBV9 | TRBD1 | TRBJ1-1 | .
CASSQTSGRFQGEQYF | TGTGCCAGCAGCCAAACTAGCGGGAGGTTCCAGGGGGAGCAGTACTTC | TRBV6-6 | TRBD2 | TRBJ2-7 | .
CASSPRGRGAYEQYF | TGTGCCAGCAGCCCTCGGGGGCGGGGGGCTTACGAGCAGTACTTC | TRBV11-2 | TRBD2 | TRBJ2-7 | .
CASSQGEGGYTF | TGTGCCAGCAGCCAAGGTGAGGGTGGCTACACCTTC | TRBV14 | . | TRBJ1-2 | .
CASSTVQGVAYTF | TGTGCCAGTAGTACGGTACAGGGAGTGGCCTACACCTTC | TRBV19 | . | TRBJ1-2 | .
CASSPNRVAGYEQYF | TGTGCCAGCAGTCCAAACAGGGTGGCCGGCTACGAGCAGTACTTC | TRBV6-1 | . | TRBJ2-7 | .
CASSLAGGSSDTQYF | TGTGCCAGCAGCTTAGCTGGAGGGAGTTCAGATACGCAGTATTTT | TRBV7-9 | . | TRBJ2-3 | once
CASSYRGHNQPQHF | TGTGCCAGCAGCTACAGGGGACACAATCAGCCCCAGCATTTT | TRBV5-6 | TRBD1 | TRBJ1-5 | .
CAANSLAGSTDTQYF | TGTGCCGCTAACTCCTTAGCGGGAAGCACAGATACGCAGTATTTT | TRBV19 | TRBD2 | TRBJ2-3 | .